A selection of T cell receptor beta chains follows, all from one sample in a study of T cell responses to AZD1222 COVID-19 vaccine. Clones were sequenced by immunoSEQ multiplex PCR, and TCRdb holds only the in-frame ones, with some missing. The repertoire has roughly 160,000 clones, approximately 87% of them found once; the top ten carry around 4.5%. The sequenced sample was peripheral blood, obtained 28 days after the second AZD1222 dose. These receptors were collected from an adult who received the AZD1222 COVID-19 vaccine. Both conserved end residues are part of each CDR3. A D gene is named only where the DNA matches it firmly. Clone sizes are given selectively: once, few, many, or a class where the clone is expanded.

d_call: TRBD2; j_call: TRBJ2-3; clone_size: -; v_call: TRBV5-6; cdr3_aa: CASSRDYTDTQYF; cdr3_nt: TGTGCCAGCAGTCGGGACTACACAGATACGCAGTATTTT
d_call: TRBD2; j_call: TRBJ2-1; clone_size: -; v_call: TRBV19; cdr3_aa: CASNEGLANEQFF; cdr3_nt: TGTGCCAGTAACGAAGGACTAGCCAATGAGCAGTTCTTC
d_call: -; j_call: TRBJ2-4; clone_size: -; v_call: TRBV5-6; cdr3_aa: CASSPGVTKNIQYF; cdr3_nt: TGTGCCAGCAGCCCGGGTGTTACCAAAAACATTCAGTACTTC
d_call: -; j_call: TRBJ2-5; clone_size: -; v_call: TRBV2; cdr3_aa: CASSGGTQGETQYF; cdr3_nt: TGTGCCAGCAGTGGGGGGACCCAGGGGGAGACCCAGTACTTC
d_call: -; j_call: TRBJ1-1; clone_size: -; v_call: TRBV5-6; cdr3_aa: CASSPARGTEAFF; cdr3_nt: TGTGCCAGCAGCCCAGCGAGGGGCACTGAAGCTTTCTTT
d_call: -; j_call: TRBJ1-4; clone_size: -; v_call: TRBV7-2; cdr3_aa: CASSLDGGALEKLFF; cdr3_nt: TGTGCCAGCAGCTTAGATGGGGGGGCGCTTGAAAAACTGTTTTTT
d_call: TRBD2; j_call: TRBJ2-2; clone_size: -; v_call: TRBV6-5; cdr3_aa: CASSYDLAGGAGELFF; cdr3_nt: TGTGCCAGCAGTTACGATCTGGCGGGGGGCGCCGGGGAGCTGTTTTTT
d_call: TRBD1; j_call: TRBJ2-2; clone_size: once; v_call: TRBV4-2; cdr3_aa: CASSQLQGALDTGELFF; cdr3_nt: TGTGCCAGCAGCCAACTCCAGGGGGCGCTGGACACCGGGGAGCTGTTTTTT
d_call: TRBD1; j_call: TRBJ1-5; clone_size: -; v_call: TRBV5-1; cdr3_aa: CASSFVSGTGTGGSNQPQHF; cdr3_nt: TGCGCCAGCAGCTTCGTTTCTGGGACAGGCACCGGGGGAAGCAATCAGCCCCAGCATTTT
d_call: -; j_call: TRBJ2-3; clone_size: -; v_call: TRBV9; cdr3_aa: CASSTRGVHPADTQYF; cdr3_nt: TGTGCCAGCAGCACCCGCGGGGTCCACCCCGCAGATACGCAGTATTTT
d_call: -; j_call: TRBJ2-1; clone_size: -; v_call: TRBV5-1; cdr3_aa: CASSLVGGSSYNEQFF; cdr3_nt: TGCGCCAGCAGCTTGGTTGGCGGTAGCTCCTACAATGAGCAGTTCTTC
d_call: TRBD1; j_call: TRBJ2-2; clone_size: -; v_call: TRBV6-4; cdr3_aa: CASSDSGRQGDTGELFF; cdr3_nt: TGTGCCAGCAGTGACTCTGGGAGACAGGGGGACACCGGGGAGCTGTTTTTT
d_call: -; j_call: TRBJ2-2; clone_size: -; v_call: TRBV30; cdr3_aa: CACRPGLLNTGELFF; cdr3_nt: TGTGCCTGCCGTCCGGGACTCCTGAACACCGGGGAGCTGTTTTTT
d_call: -; j_call: TRBJ1-2; clone_size: -; v_call: TRBV6-6; cdr3_aa: CASSRVGSEVKYGYTF; cdr3_nt: TGTGCCAGCAGCCGGGTGGGCTCGGAGGTCAAGTATGGCTACACCTTC
d_call: TRBD1; j_call: TRBJ1-1; clone_size: few; v_call: TRBV30; cdr3_aa: CAWERGQLAMNTEAFF; cdr3_nt: TGTGCCTGGGAAAGGGGACAGCTAGCTATGAACACTGAAGCTTTCTTT
d_call: -; j_call: TRBJ2-7; clone_size: -; v_call: TRBV7-3; cdr3_aa: CASSLGSGLSYEQYF; cdr3_nt: TGTGCCAGCAGCTTAGGGAGCGGCCTCTCCTACGAGCAGTACTTC
d_call: -; j_call: TRBJ2-5; clone_size: -; v_call: TRBV19; cdr3_aa: CASTRSIAGPETQYF; cdr3_nt: TGTGCCAGTACCCGGTCGATAGCAGGTCCAGAGACCCAGTACTTC
d_call: -; j_call: TRBJ2-1; clone_size: -; v_call: TRBV14; cdr3_aa: CASSPRLPPSSYNEQFF; cdr3_nt: TGTGCCAGCAGCCCGAGACTCCCACCAAGCTCCTACAATGAGCAGTTCTTC
d_call: -; j_call: TRBJ1-1; clone_size: -; v_call: TRBV10-1; cdr3_aa: CASSESSGLNTEAFF; cdr3_nt: TGCGCCAGCAGTGAGTCCTCAGGGCTGAACACTGAAGCTTTCTTT
d_call: -; j_call: TRBJ2-4; clone_size: -; v_call: TRBV28; cdr3_aa: CASSFLRLAKNIQYF; cdr3_nt: TGTGCCAGCAGTTTTTTGAGGCTAGCCAAAAACATTCAGTACTTC
d_call: -; j_call: TRBJ1-4; clone_size: -; v_call: TRBV6-5; cdr3_aa: CASSSGTATNEKLFF; cdr3_nt: TGTGCCAGCAGTTCCGGGACGGCAACTAATGAAAAACTGTTTTTT
d_call: -; j_call: TRBJ2-7; clone_size: -; v_call: TRBV19; cdr3_aa: CASSIGWGRTYEQYF; cdr3_nt: TGTGCCAGTAGTATTGGGTGGGGCAGGACCTACGAGCAGTACTTC
d_call: -; j_call: TRBJ1-5; clone_size: -; v_call: TRBV5-6; cdr3_aa: CASSLGTADQPQHF; cdr3_nt: TGTGCCAGCAGCTTGGGGACAGCCGATCAGCCCCAGCATTTT
d_call: -; j_call: TRBJ1-1; clone_size: -; v_call: TRBV18; cdr3_aa: CASSPPDGLAFF; cdr3_nt: TGTGCCAGCTCACCACCGGACGGATTAGCTTTCTTT
d_call: TRBD2; j_call: TRBJ2-2; clone_size: -; v_call: TRBV10-3; cdr3_aa: CAISELIAGYTGELFF; cdr3_nt: TGTGCCATCAGTGAGTTGATAGCGGGGTACACCGGGGAGCTGTTTTTT
d_call: -; j_call: TRBJ1-4; clone_size: -; v_call: TRBV9; cdr3_aa: CASSVEAGVGEKLFF; cdr3_nt: TGTGCCAGCAGCGTAGAAGCGGGGGTGGGTGAAAAACTGTTTTTT
d_call: -; j_call: TRBJ2-1; clone_size: -; v_call: TRBV10-3; cdr3_aa: CAISEPGQAREDEQFF; cdr3_nt: TGTGCCATCAGTGAACCGGGACAGGCCCGGGAGGATGAGCAGTTCTTC
d_call: -; j_call: TRBJ1-6; clone_size: -; v_call: TRBV3-1/TRBV3-2; cdr3_aa: CASSQVDRYSPLHF; cdr3_nt: TGTGCCAGCAGCCAAGTGGACCGATATTCACCCCTCCACTTT
d_call: TRBD1; j_call: TRBJ1-6; clone_size: -; v_call: TRBV5-1; cdr3_aa: CASSNPGQPLALHF; cdr3_nt: TGCGCCAGCAGCAACCCGGGACAGCCGCTGGCCCTCCACTTT
d_call: -; j_call: TRBJ2-7; clone_size: -; v_call: TRBV5-1; cdr3_aa: CASSPGRSYEQYF; cdr3_nt: TGCGCCAGCAGTCCGGGCCGCTCCTACGAGCAGTACTTC
d_call: -; j_call: TRBJ1-2; clone_size: -; v_call: TRBV5-6; cdr3_aa: CASSIRGWGFYGYTF; cdr3_nt: TGTGCCAGCAGCATACGCGGGTGGGGGTTCTATGGCTACACCTTC
d_call: -; j_call: TRBJ1-4; clone_size: -; v_call: TRBV6-1; cdr3_aa: CASSGAVSEKLFF; cdr3_nt: TGTGCCAGCAGTGGAGCAGTCTCTGAAAAACTGTTTTTT
d_call: TRBD2; j_call: TRBJ2-5; clone_size: -; v_call: TRBV5-1; cdr3_aa: CASSPREGYETQYF; cdr3_nt: TGCGCCAGCAGCCCTAGGGAGGGGTATGAGACCCAGTACTTC
d_call: -; j_call: TRBJ1-5; clone_size: -; v_call: TRBV9; cdr3_aa: CASSQEGNQPQHF; cdr3_nt: TGTGCCAGCAGCCAAGAGGGAAATCAGCCCCAGCATTTT
d_call: -; j_call: TRBJ1-2; clone_size: few; v_call: TRBV3-1/TRBV3-2; cdr3_aa: CASRGPYGYTF; cdr3_nt: TGTGCCAGCAGGGGACCCTATGGCTACACCTTC
d_call: -; j_call: TRBJ1-4; clone_size: -; v_call: TRBV19; cdr3_aa: CASSPWPSGNEKLFF; cdr3_nt: TGTGCCAGTAGTCCCTGGCCCTCGGGTAATGAAAAACTGTTTTTT
d_call: -; j_call: TRBJ1-2; clone_size: -; v_call: TRBV6-2/TRBV6-3; cdr3_aa: CASSFKGYGYTF; cdr3_nt: TGTGCCAGCAGTTTTAAGGGATATGGCTACACCTTC
d_call: TRBD2; j_call: TRBJ2-3; clone_size: once; v_call: TRBV10-1; cdr3_aa: CASSATSGVTDTQYF; cdr3_nt: TGCGCCAGCAGTGCCACTAGCGGGGTTACAGATACGCAGTATTTT
d_call: TRBD1; j_call: TRBJ2-2; clone_size: -; v_call: TRBV27; cdr3_aa: CASSPDRENTGELFF; cdr3_nt: TGTGCCAGCAGTCCAGACAGGGAGAACACCGGGGAGCTGTTTTTT
d_call: -; j_call: TRBJ2-7; clone_size: -; v_call: TRBV4-2; cdr3_aa: CASSLRDSNYEQYF; cdr3_nt: TGTGCCAGCAGCCTTCGGGACTCAAACTACGAGCAGTACTTC
d_call: -; j_call: TRBJ2-3; clone_size: -; v_call: TRBV5-1; cdr3_aa: CASTLGGTDTQYF; cdr3_nt: TGCGCCAGCACACTAGGGGGCACAGATACGCAGTATTTT
d_call: -; j_call: TRBJ1-1; clone_size: -; v_call: TRBV10-3; cdr3_aa: CAISESAGENEAFF; cdr3_nt: TGTGCCATCAGTGAGTCGGCAGGGGAGAATGAAGCTTTCTTT
d_call: -; j_call: TRBJ2-2; clone_size: -; v_call: TRBV7-3; cdr3_aa: CASSFGGTANTGELFF; cdr3_nt: TGTGCCAGCAGCTTCGGGGGGACAGCTAACACCGGGGAGCTGTTTTTT
d_call: -; j_call: TRBJ1-6; clone_size: -; v_call: TRBV30; cdr3_aa: CAWSQPGAIYNSPLHF; cdr3_nt: TGTGCCTGGAGCCAGCCGGGGGCAATCTATAATTCACCCCTCCACTTT
d_call: -; j_call: TRBJ2-1; clone_size: -; v_call: TRBV11-3; cdr3_aa: CASSLDRGDEQFF; cdr3_nt: TGTGCCAGCAGCTTAGACCGCGGGGATGAGCAGTTCTTC
d_call: -; j_call: TRBJ1-3; clone_size: -; v_call: TRBV5-6; cdr3_aa: CASSLAAGNTIYF; cdr3_nt: TGTGCCAGCAGCTTGGCAGCCGGAAACACCATATATTTT
d_call: -; j_call: TRBJ2-5; clone_size: -; v_call: TRBV7-7; cdr3_aa: CASSLAPRSETQYF; cdr3_nt: TGTGCTAGCAGCTTAGCTCCGCGGTCAGAGACCCAGTACTTC
d_call: -; j_call: TRBJ1-1; clone_size: -; v_call: TRBV3-1/TRBV3-2; cdr3_aa: CASSRRGEAFF; cdr3_nt: TGTGCCAGCAGCCGCAGGGGTGAAGCTTTCTTT
d_call: TRBD2; j_call: TRBJ2-1; clone_size: -; v_call: TRBV27; cdr3_aa: CASSSDLGGRIYNEQFF; cdr3_nt: TGTGCCAGCAGTTCCGATTTGGGAGGGAGGATCTACAATGAGCAGTTCTTC
d_call: -; j_call: TRBJ1-2; clone_size: -; v_call: TRBV5-1; cdr3_aa: CASSLGQTANYGYTF; cdr3_nt: TGCGCCAGCAGCTTGGGGCAGACCGCTAACTATGGCTACACCTTC
d_call: -; j_call: TRBJ1-5; clone_size: -; v_call: TRBV6-1; cdr3_aa: CASSEAEQPQHF; cdr3_nt: TGTGCCAGCAGTGAAGCAGAGCAGCCCCAGCATTTT
d_call: -; j_call: TRBJ1-5; clone_size: -; v_call: TRBV28; cdr3_aa: CASSPPGLELGQPQHF; cdr3_nt: TGTGCCAGCAGTCCGCCGGGCCTGGAATTGGGCCAGCCCCAGCATTTT